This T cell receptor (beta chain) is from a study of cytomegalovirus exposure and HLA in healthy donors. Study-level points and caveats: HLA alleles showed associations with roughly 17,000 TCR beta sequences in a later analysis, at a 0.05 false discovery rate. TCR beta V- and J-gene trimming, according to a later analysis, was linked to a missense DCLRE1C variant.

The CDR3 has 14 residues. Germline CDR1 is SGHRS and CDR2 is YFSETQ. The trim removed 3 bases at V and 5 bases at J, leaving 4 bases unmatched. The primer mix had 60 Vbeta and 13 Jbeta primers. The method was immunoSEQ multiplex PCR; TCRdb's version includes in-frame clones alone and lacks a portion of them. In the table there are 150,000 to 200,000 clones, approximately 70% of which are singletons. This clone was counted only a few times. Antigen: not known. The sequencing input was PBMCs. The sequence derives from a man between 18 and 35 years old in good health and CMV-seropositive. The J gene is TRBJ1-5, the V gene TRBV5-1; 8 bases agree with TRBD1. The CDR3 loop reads CASSWGTGDQPQHF. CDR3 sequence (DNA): TGCGCCAGCAGCTGGGGGACAGGAGATCAGCCCCAGCATTTT. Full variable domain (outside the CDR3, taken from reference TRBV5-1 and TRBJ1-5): KAGVTQTPRYLIKTRGQQVTLSCSPISGHRSVSWYQQTPGQGLQFLFEYFSETQRNKGNFPGRFSGRQFSNSRSEMNVSTLELGDSALYLCASSWGTGDQPQHFGDGTRLSIL.